Presented here are 19 T cell receptor beta chains from one specimen sequenced in a study of control samples from healthy donors and cancer patients. Profiled with immunoSEQ multiplex PCR; TCRdb holds only in-frame clones, not every one. Of 68,000 or so clones listed, 65% to 85% are singletons. Sequencing was carried out using blood. The receptors shown here come from a man in his 60s in good health.

The V gene is TRBV6-5, the J gene TRBJ2-2; 7 bases fit TRBD2. The germline V gene has CDR1 MNHEY and CDR2 SVGAGI. The CDR3 runs to 14 residues. V trimming: 6 bases; J trimming: 8 bases; junction bases outside the gene matches: 9. CDR3 in amino acids: CASRSPAGRGELFF. The CDR3 nucleotides are TGTGCCAGCAGATCCCCAGCGGGGCGTGGGGAGCTGTTTTTT.

The chain joins TRBV10-3 to TRBJ2-1, with TRBD2 matching 14 bases. The CDR3 extends over 16 amino acids. Trimming at V came to 2 bases and at J to 7 bases, leaving 4 bases not matched to a gene. The germline gives CDR1 ENHRY, CDR2 SYGVKD. The CDR3 coding sequence is TGTGCCATCAGTGAGGGGACTAGCGGGAGAGGAAATGAGCAGTTCTTC. Protein sequence: CAISEGTSGRGNEQFF.

The gene calls are TRBV5-1 and TRBJ2-1; no reliable D call. Trimming took off 0 bases at V and 2 bases at J, with 9 bases between the two ends. The CDR3 runs to 15 residues. The germline V gene encodes CDR1 SGHRS and CDR2 YFSETQ. The CDR3 DNA is TGCGCCAGCAGCTTGGACGGAGACACCTACAATGAGCAGTTCTTC. Encoded protein: CASSLDGDTYNEQFF.

This chain joins TRBV7-8 and TRBJ2-3, with D perhaps TRBD1 (5 bases). The CDR3 totals 14 residues. Trimming took 1 base from V and 6 from J, leaving 11 bases between them. CDR1 SGHVS and CDR2 FQNEAQ come from the germline V gene. The CDR3 spells CASSLEGPGDTQYF. CDR3 bases: TGTGCCAGCAGCTTAGAGGGCCCAGGGGATACGCAGTATTTT. Filled out from reference TRBV7-8 and TRBJ2-3, the complete variable domain reads GAGVSQSPRYKVAKRGQDVALRCDPISGHVSLFWYQQALGQGPEFLTYFQNEAQLDKSGLPSDRFFAERPEGSVSTLKIQRTQQEDSAVYLCASSLEGPGDTQYFGPGTRLTVL.

The rearrangement joins TRBV19 to TRBJ2-5, with D possibly matching TRBD2 (5 bases). V gave up 3 bases and J gave up 2 bases, with 10 bases separating them. Germline values: CDR1 LNHDA, CDR2 SQIVND (reference sequence). The CDR3 extends over 14 amino acids. The CDR3 sequence: CASSIAGRQETQYF. Here the CDR3 DNA reads TGTGCCAGTAGTATTGCGGGCAGACAAGAGACCCAGTACTTC.

The rearrangement uses TRBV28 and TRBJ2-1, with D perhaps TRBD2 (7 bases). The CDR3 runs 16 residues. The V end was cut by 9 bases, the J end by 0 bases, with 18 bases between. The germline gives CDR1 MDHEN, CDR2 SYDVKM. The CDR3 spells CASGGLAANSYNEQFF. CDR3 nucleotides: TGTGCCAGTGGGGGGCTAGCGGCTAACTCCTACAATGAGCAGTTCTTC. The variable domain in full, completed from reference TRBV28 and TRBJ2-1, reads DVKVTQSSRYLVKRTGEKVFLECVQDMDHENMFWYRQDPGLGLRLIYFSYDVKMKEKGDIPEGYSVSREKKERFSLILESASTNQTSMYLCASGGLAANSYNEQFFGPGTRLTVL.

V is TRBV27 and J is TRBJ1-6; 7 bases align to TRBD1. Germline assignment: CDR1 MNHEY and CDR2 SMNVEV (reference sequence). The ends lost 4 bases at V and 6 bases at J; junction bases unmatched: 3. This CDR3 has 14 amino acids. In DNA form, the CDR3 reads TGTGCCAGCAGTTACAGGGGTATTAATTCACCCCTCCACTTT. It encodes CASSYRGINSPLHF.

J is TRBJ2-3 and V is TRBV5-1; perhaps TRBD2 as D (7 bases). This CDR3 comprises 13 residues. Trimming pared 4 bases from V and 8 bases from J, leaving 14 bases between. The germline gives CDR1 SGHRS, CDR2 YFSETQ. In nucleotides, the CDR3 is TGCGCCAGCAGCCCTAGCGGAGGGGGTACGCAGTATTTT. Translated: CASSPSGGGTQYF.

The V gene is TRBV6-5, the J gene TRBJ1-2; D is ambiguous. The V and J ends lost 2 bases and 8 bases respectively, with 18 bases between them. The CDR3 contains 15 residues. Germline V gives CDR1 MNHEY, CDR2 SVGAGI. The CDR3 reads CASSYLPFNQQGYTF. The DNA of the CDR3 is TGTGCCAGCAGTTACCTACCCTTTAATCAACAGGGCTACACCTTC.

This clone was seen only a few times. The chain is built from TRBV19 and TRBJ2-7; 14 bases match TRBD2. The germline CDR1 and CDR2 sequences are LNHDA and SQIVND (reference sequence). The V and J ends lost 5 bases and 0 bases, in that order; junction bases with no gene match: 6. The CDR3 has 17 amino acids. CDR3 sequence: CASSVRLAGGISYEQYF. As DNA, the CDR3 is TGTGCCAGTAGTGTACGACTAGCGGGAGGGATCTCCTACGAGCAGTACTTC.

V usage is TRBV19 and J usage is TRBJ1-1; perhaps TRBD1 as D (6 bases). The germline gives CDR1 LNHDA, CDR2 SQIVND (reference sequence). The CDR3 is made up of 14 amino acids. V was trimmed by 5 bases and J by 4 bases, leaving 14 bases between them. The CDR3 bases are TGTGCCAGTAGTCTACTTACAGGGACCACTGAAGCTTTCTTT. Amino acids: CASSLLTGTTEAFF.

CDR3: CASSRQIVFTDTQYF. The DNA of the CDR3 is TGTGCCAGCAGCAGACAGATCGTTTTCACAGATACGCAGTATTTT. The chain couples TRBV9 to TRBJ2-3, with D maybe TRBD1 (5 bases). Germline CDR1 is SGDLS and CDR2 is YYNGEE. This CDR3 contains 15 residues. V dropped 4 bases and J dropped 2 bases, with 14 bases sitting between them.

The rearrangement links TRBV6-5 to TRBJ2-2, with a weak D call TRBD1 (5 bases). From germline, CDR1 is MNHEY and CDR2 SVGAGI. V was pared by 10 bases and J by 8 bases, with 23 bases between. The CDR3 is made up of 15 amino acids. The DNA for the CDR3 is TGTGCCACCGCGACATCCACAGGTGCAAGGGGGGAGCTGTTTTTT. Encoded protein: CATATSTGARGELFF.

The V gene is TRBV6-6, the J gene TRBJ1-6; 11 bases line up with TRBD1. V shed 5 bases, J shed 7 bases, and the junction held 7 bases outside the gene matches. CDR1 and CDR2 from the germline V gene are MNHNY and SVGAGI (reference sequence). This CDR3 is 16 amino acids long. The CDR3 coding sequence is TGTGCCAGCAGTAAAAGGACAGGGGGCCTAAATTCACCCCTCCACTTT. Residues: CASSKRTGGLNSPLHF.

This clone was observed a single time. The chain couples TRBV10-3 to TRBJ2-1; TRBD2 matches at 8 bases. Germline CDR1 ENHRY, CDR2 SYGVKD. Trimming at V came to 7 bases and at J to 5 bases, leaving 4 bases not matched to a gene. The CDR3 covers 13 residues. The CDR3 bases are TGTGCCATCACAGCGGGAGTCGACAATGAGCAGTTCTTC. Its protein product is CAITAGVDNEQFF.

The chain recombines TRBV20-1 with TRBJ2-7, with no clear D. V lost 5 bases and J 4 bases, leaving 9 bases between the germline ends. This CDR3 has 11 amino acids. Germline CDR1 DFQATT, CDR2 SNEGSKA (reference sequence). The CDR3 DNA sequence: TGCAGTGCTCTCGGCACTTACGAGCAGTACTTC. This gives the protein CSALGTYEQYF.

This sequence joins TRBV2 and TRBJ2-7, with a possible D match to TRBD2 (5 bases). The germline CDR1 and CDR2 sequences are SNHLY and FYNNEI. V lost 6 bases to trimming and J lost 1 base, with 10 bases between them. The CDR3 runs 13 residues. The CDR3 DNA follows: TGTGCCAGCAGGAGGAGCGGATCCTACGAGCAGTACTTC. Its protein product is CASRRSGSYEQYF.

The rearrangement joins TRBV21-1 to TRBJ2-1; the table names TRBD2, a call not compared with the DNA. TRBV21-1 is a recognized pseudogene. There are 18 residues in the CDR3. CDR3 region: CASSKGFRAGVSYNEQFF. The CDR3 nucleotides are TGTGCCAGCAGCAAAGGTTTTCGGGCGGGAGTCTCCTACAATGAGCAGTTCTTC.

The chain recombines TRBV18 with TRBJ2-2, with 11 bases aligning to TRBD2. CDR1 and CDR2 from the germline V gene are KGHSH and LQKENI. V lost 2 bases, J lost 0 bases, and 2 bases stayed unmatched. The CDR3 sequence is 17 residues long. The CDR3 DNA sequence: TGTGCCAGCTCACCAGCGACTAGCGGGACGAACACCGGGGAGCTGTTTTTT. It translates to CASSPATSGTNTGELFF. The full variable domain, its missing parts supplied by reference TRBV18 and TRBJ2-2, is NAGVMQNPRHLVRRRGQEARLRCSPMKGHSHVYWYRQLPEEGLKFMVYLQKENIIDESGMPKERFSAEFPKEGPSILRIQQVVRGDSAAYFCASSPATSGTNTGELFFGEGSRLTVL.